This T cell receptor beta chain was found in a study of PD-1 blockade in mismatch repair-deficient tumors. Study-wide findings and caveats: Tumor-resident clones, often absent from pretreatment blood, expanded after pembrolizumab and then contracted.

Libraries were prepared by immunoSEQ multiplex PCR; TCRdb keeps only in-frame clonotypes and omits some of them. The table has roughly 79,000 clones, roughly 80% seen once. About this clone: Its target is unknown.

The receptor's source is an adult with mismatch repair-deficient cancer. The specimen comprised peripheral blood, sampled 44 weeks after starting pembrolizumab.

CDR3 sequence reads: CASSLPSGRGEQYF. Here the CDR3 DNA reads TGTGCCAGCAGCTTGCCTAGCGGGCGTGGAGAGCAGTACTTC. The V and J genes are TRBV5-5 and TRBJ2-7; TRBD2 matches at 8 bases. V was clipped by 1 base and J by 7 bases; unmatched bases: 7. From germline, CDR1 is SGHKS and CDR2 YYEKEE (reference sequence). The CDR3 is 14 amino acids.